This TCR beta chain was observed in a study of shared T cell receptors in the human thymus. Here immunoSEQ multiplex PCR was the method, and the copy in TCRdb shows in-frame clones only, minus some. Here the sample spans some 700,000 clones, over 75% being singletons. Per the germline V gene, CDR1 is SGHVS and CDR2 is FQNEAQ. J was trimmed by 0 bases and V by 3 bases; bases with no gene match: 6. The CDR3 sequence is 16 residues long. The data also belong to a second study, concerning human thymus T cells. Per that study: Thymic tissue was derived from resections collected during corrective heart surgery. In thymic and blood repertoires alike, V and J usage looked biased. Unrelated individuals reportedly shared highly overlapping thymic TCR repertoires.

This chain uses TRBV7-8 with TRBJ1-2; 8 nucleotides match TRBD1. The sequencing sample was made of thymocytes. This clonotype was sampled from a boy less than two years old with a congenital heart defect. This CDR3 is CASSLVEGQANYGYTF. The CDR3 coding sequence is TGTGCCAGCAGCTTGGTTGAGGGACAGGCTAACTATGGCTACACCTTC.